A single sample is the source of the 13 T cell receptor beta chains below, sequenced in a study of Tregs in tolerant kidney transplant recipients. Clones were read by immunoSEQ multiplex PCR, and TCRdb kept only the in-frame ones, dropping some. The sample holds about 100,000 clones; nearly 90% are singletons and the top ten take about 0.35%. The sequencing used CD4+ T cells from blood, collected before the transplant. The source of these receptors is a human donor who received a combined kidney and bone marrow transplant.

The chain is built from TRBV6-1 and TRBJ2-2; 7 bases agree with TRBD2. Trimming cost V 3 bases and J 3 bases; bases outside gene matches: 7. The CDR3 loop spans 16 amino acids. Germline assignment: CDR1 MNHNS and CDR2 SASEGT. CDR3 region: CASSDLRGVDTGELFF. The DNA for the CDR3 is TGTGCCAGCAGTGACCTACGGGGGGTGGACACCGGGGAGCTGTTTTTT.

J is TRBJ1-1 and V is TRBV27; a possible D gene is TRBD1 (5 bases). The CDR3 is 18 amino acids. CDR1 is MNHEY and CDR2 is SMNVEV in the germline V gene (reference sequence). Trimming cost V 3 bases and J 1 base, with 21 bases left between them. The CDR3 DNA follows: TGTGCCAGCAGTTTTATAGGTTGGGGCCCCCCGGAGAACACTGAAGCTTTCTTT. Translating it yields CASSFIGWGPPENTEAFF.

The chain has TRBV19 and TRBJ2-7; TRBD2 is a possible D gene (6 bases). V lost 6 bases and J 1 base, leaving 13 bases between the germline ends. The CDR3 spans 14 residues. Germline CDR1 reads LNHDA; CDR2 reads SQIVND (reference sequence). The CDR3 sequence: CASRSISGSYEQYF. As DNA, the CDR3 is TGTGCCAGTAGGTCCATTAGCGGATCCTACGAGCAGTACTTC.

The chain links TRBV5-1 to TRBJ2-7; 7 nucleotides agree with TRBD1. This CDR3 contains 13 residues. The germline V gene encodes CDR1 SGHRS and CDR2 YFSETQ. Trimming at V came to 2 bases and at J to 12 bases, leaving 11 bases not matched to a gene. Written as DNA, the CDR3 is TGCGCCAGCAGCTTCGGGACAGCCGGGTCGCTGTACTTC. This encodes CASSFGTAGSLYF.

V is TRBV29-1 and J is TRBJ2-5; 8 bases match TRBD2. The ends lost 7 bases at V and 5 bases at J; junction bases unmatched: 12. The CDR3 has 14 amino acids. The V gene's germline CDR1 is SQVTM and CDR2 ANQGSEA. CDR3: CSARDPRGGETQYF. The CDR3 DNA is TGCAGCGCCAGGGACCCTCGGGGGGGCGAGACCCAGTACTTC.

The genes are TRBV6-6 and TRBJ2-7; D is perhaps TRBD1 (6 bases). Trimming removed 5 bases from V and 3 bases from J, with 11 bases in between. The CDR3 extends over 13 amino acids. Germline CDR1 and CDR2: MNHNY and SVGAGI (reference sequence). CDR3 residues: CASSHGQYYEQYF. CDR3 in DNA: TGTGCCAGCAGTCACGGACAGTACTACGAGCAGTACTTC.

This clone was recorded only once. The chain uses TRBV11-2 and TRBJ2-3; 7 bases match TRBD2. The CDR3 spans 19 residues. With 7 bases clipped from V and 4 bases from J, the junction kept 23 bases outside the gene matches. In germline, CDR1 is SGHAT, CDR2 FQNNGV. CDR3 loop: CASMIGEGGGSTQADTQYF. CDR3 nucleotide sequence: TGTGCCAGCATGATAGGGGAGGGTGGCGGGAGTACTCAAGCAGATACGCAGTATTTT.

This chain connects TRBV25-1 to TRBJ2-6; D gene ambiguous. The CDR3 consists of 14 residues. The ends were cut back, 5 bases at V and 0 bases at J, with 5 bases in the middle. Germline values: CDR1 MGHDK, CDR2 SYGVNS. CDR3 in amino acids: CASSISSGANVLTF. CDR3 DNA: TGTGCCAGCAGTATATCCTCTGGGGCCAACGTCCTGACTTTC.

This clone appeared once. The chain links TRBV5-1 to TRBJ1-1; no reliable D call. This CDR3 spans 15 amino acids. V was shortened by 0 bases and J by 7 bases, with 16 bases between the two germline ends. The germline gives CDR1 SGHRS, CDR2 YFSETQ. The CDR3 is CASSLAMGSGVEAFF. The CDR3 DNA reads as TGCGCCAGCAGCTTGGCCATGGGGTCCGGGGTTGAAGCTTTCTTT.

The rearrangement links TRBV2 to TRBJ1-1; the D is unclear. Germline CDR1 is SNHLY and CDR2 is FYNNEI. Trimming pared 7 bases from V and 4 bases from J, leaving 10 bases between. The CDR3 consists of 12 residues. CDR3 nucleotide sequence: TGTGCCAGCACCCCGTTGAGCACTGAAGCTTTCTTT. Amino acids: CASTPLSTEAFF.

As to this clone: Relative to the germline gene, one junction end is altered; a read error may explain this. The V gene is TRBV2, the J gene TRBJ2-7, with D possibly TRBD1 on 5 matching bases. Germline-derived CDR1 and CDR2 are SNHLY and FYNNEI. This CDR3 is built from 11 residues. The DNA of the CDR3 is TGTGCCAGCAGTGGTCAGGGCCGATCTAACTTC. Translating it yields CASSGQGRSNF.

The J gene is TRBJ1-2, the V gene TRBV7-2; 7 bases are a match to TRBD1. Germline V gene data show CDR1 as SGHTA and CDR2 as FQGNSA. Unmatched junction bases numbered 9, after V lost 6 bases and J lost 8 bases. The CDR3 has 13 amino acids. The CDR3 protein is CASRSQGGLGYTF. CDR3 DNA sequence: TGTGCCAGCAGGTCCCAAGGGGGCCTGGGCTACACCTTC.

CDR3 residues: CASSPGTGYTF. The CDR3 nucleotides are TGCGCCAGCAGCCCCGGGACAGGCTACACCTTC. The chain joins TRBV4-1 to TRBJ1-2; possibly TRBD1 for D (6 bases). Trimming removed 4 bases from V and 8 bases from J, with 8 bases in between. Looked up from germline, CDR1 is MGHRA and CDR2 is YSYEKL. This CDR3 region has 11 residues.